These 15 T cell receptor beta chains were all obtained from the same sample, sequenced in a study of identical twins. TCRdb re-called the 5' RACE reads through MiXCR, storing one row per CDR3 protein. The top ten clones hold 8% to 10% of a sample with a few hundred thousand distinct CDR3 sequences, about 10% of them seen once. Sequences were obtained from memory T cells sorted from blood. These receptors were collected from a man aged 50-60 years in good health.

This clonotype was seen a few times. The chain has TRBV6-2 or TRBV6-3 and TRBJ2-6, with no clear D. CDR3 length: 15 residues. Trimming left V 4 bases short and J 0 bases short, with 7 bases between. Germline CDR1 and CDR2: MNHEY and SVGEGT. In nucleotides, the CDR3 is TGTGCCAGCAGTTGGGCTAGCTCTGGGGCCAACGTCCTGACTTTC. It translates to CASSWASSGANVLTF.

This clonotype showed up just a few times. The V and J genes are TRBV6-5 and TRBJ2-7; possibly TRBD1 for D (6 bases). The germline V gene encodes CDR1 MNHEY and CDR2 SVGAGI. The CDR3 has 15 amino acids. Trimming cost V 2 bases and J 3 bases, with 14 bases left between them. The CDR3 bases are TGTGCCAGCAGTTACGGGACAAGTCTACTCTACGAGCAGTACTTC. Protein sequence: CASSYGTSLLYEQYF.

This clonotype was picked up many times. The rearrangement links TRBV28 to TRBJ2-2, with 11 bases lining up with TRBD1. The germline V gene has CDR1 MDHEN and CDR2 SYDVKM. The CDR3 covers 15 residues. V trimming: 6 bases; J trimming: 7 bases; junction bases outside the gene matches: 7. CDR3 in amino acids: CASRPAGTGGGELFF. CDR3 DNA sequence: TGTGCCAGCAGACCTGCCGGGACAGGGGGCGGGGAGCTGTTTTTT. Variable domain in full (rest from reference TRBV28 and TRBJ2-2): DVKVTQSSRYLVKRTGEKVFLECVQDMDHENMFWYRQDPGLGLRLIYFSYDVKMKEKGDIPEGYSVSREKKERFSLILESASTNQTSMYLCASRPAGTGGGELFFGEGSRLTVL.

This clonotype was detected ten times or more. This chain joins TRBV12-3 or TRBV12-4 and TRBJ2-1; TRBD2 aligns across 8 bases. J lost 6 bases, V lost 3 bases, and 4 bases had no gene match. The CDR3 contains 14 residues. Here the CDR3 DNA reads TGTGCCAGCAGTTTTGGCGGGGGGCCCAATGAGCAGTTCTTC. Translation gives CASSFGGGPNEQFF.

The sample holds many counts of this clonotype. The chain recombines TRBV18 with TRBJ2-7, with 10 bases lining up with TRBD1. This CDR3 contains 21 residues. Trimming removed 6 bases from V and 6 bases from J; junction bases left unmatched: 29. Germline V lookup: CDR1 KGHSH, CDR2 LQKENI. This CDR3 reads CASSILTPGQGLKGLRAEQYF. In nucleotides, the CDR3 is TGTGCCAGCTCCATTCTGACTCCGGGACAGGGGCTAAAAGGGCTCCGGGCCGAGCAGTACTTC.

This clonotype was seen repeatedly, ten times or more. The gene calls are TRBV5-5 and TRBJ2-7; tentatively, D is TRBD1 (6 bases). This CDR3 region has 15 residues. Germline assignment: CDR1 SGHKS and CDR2 YYEKEE (reference sequence). V shed 0 bases and J shed 7 bases, with 17 bases lying between them. CDR3 bases: TGTGCCAGCAGCTTGGTCGCAGGGCCCACAGGGGAGCAGTACTTC. This gives the protein CASSLVAGPTGEQYF. The full variable domain, completed using reference TRBV5-5 and TRBJ2-7, is DAGVTQSPTHLIKTRGQQVTLRCSPISGHKSVSWYQQVLGQGPQFIFQYYEKEERGRGNFPDRFSARQFPNYSSELNVNALLLGDSALYLCASSLVAGPTGEQYFGPGTRLTVT.

There are a few counts of this clonotype. The genes are TRBV4-3 and TRBJ2-3, with 7 positions matching TRBD2. There are 15 residues in the CDR3. From germline, CDR1 is LGHNA and CDR2 YSLEER. After removal of 0 bases from V and 5 bases from J, the junction contained 5 bases not matched to a gene. The CDR3 coding sequence is TGCGCCAGCAGCCAAGATCGGAAGCGGGGAGATACGCAGTATTTT. It encodes CASSQDRKRGDTQYF.

V and J are TRBV6-2 or TRBV6-3 and TRBJ1-1, with TRBD1 matching over 7 bases. From germline, CDR1 is MNHEY and CDR2 SVGEGT. The CDR3 length is 15 residues. V lost 6 bases, J lost 0 bases, and 7 bases stayed unmatched. The CDR3, as DNA: TGTGCCAGCAGCCGGGGACAGCGGATGAACACTGAAGCTTTCTTT. Translation gives CASSRGQRMNTEAFF.

There are a few counts of this clonotype. V and J are TRBV12-3 or TRBV12-4 and TRBJ2-3, with 7 positions matching TRBD2. This CDR3 has 15 amino acids. V lost 5 bases, J lost 2 bases, and 7 bases stayed unmatched. The CDR3 DNA reads as TGTGCCAGCAGTCCCCCGGGGGGAAACACAGATACGCAGTATTTT. This sequence encodes CASSPPGGNTDTQYF.

The gene calls are TRBV7-2 and TRBJ2-3; 11 bases match TRBD2. J gave up 4 bases and V 2 bases, and 8 bases lay outside the gene matches. There are 17 residues in the CDR3. Germline assignment: CDR1 SGHTA and CDR2 FQGNSA. The CDR3 nucleotides read TGTGCCAGCAGCTTACGAGCTAGCGGGAGGATTTCAGATACGCAGTATTTT. Translation: CASSLRASGRISDTQYF.

This clonotype has a handful of counts. The chain joins TRBV20-1 to TRBJ2-7, with 7 bases fitting TRBD2. CDR1 DFQATT and CDR2 SNEGSKA come from the germline V gene (reference sequence). CDR3 length: 13 amino acids. DNA for the CDR3: TGCAGCGGGGATGGCGGGAGATCCTACGAGCAGTACTTC. It translates to CSGDGGRSYEQYF.

About this clonotype: With a much larger clone just one base away, this may be a read error. The missing conserved phenylalanine or tryptophan at the end of this CDR3 makes a read error likely. The chain carries TRBV10-3 and TRBJ2-1; 9 nucleotides align to TRBD2. The CDR3 covers 13 residues. The V segment lost 8 bases and the J segment 9 bases; nucleotides outside the gene matches: 8. Germline V CDR1 and CDR2: ENHRY, SYGVKD. CDR3 region: CAIARGRGGEQFI. The CDR3 DNA sequence: TGTGCCATCGCTCGCGGGAGGGGTGGTGAGCAGTTCATC.

This clonotype was counted a few times. This sequence joins TRBV5-1 and TRBJ2-7; 14 nucleotides line up with TRBD2. The CDR3 length is 17 residues. V gave up 4 bases and J gave up 5 bases; unmatched junction bases: 11. Germline CDR1 reads SGHRS; CDR2 reads YFSETQ. CDR3 coding DNA: TGCGCCAGCAGCCAGACTAGCGGGAGGGAGATTATCGACGAGCAGTACTTC. As protein: CASSQTSGREIIDEQYF.

The chain carries TRBV4-3 and TRBJ2-3; D possibly corresponds to TRBD2 (6 bases). Germline V CDR1 and CDR2: LGHNA, YSLEER. V gave up 4 bases and J gave up 2 bases, with 16 bases separating them. There are 16 residues in the CDR3. CDR3 residues: CASSRERTKNTDTQYF. Here the CDR3 DNA reads TGCGCCAGCAGCCGGGAGAGGACTAAGAACACAGATACGCAGTATTTT.

The gene calls are TRBV7-8 and TRBJ2-3, with D hard to call. The CDR3 is 14 residues long. Deletions cut 3 bases from V and 5 bases from J, with 12 bases between. Germline V CDR1 and CDR2: SGHVS, FQNEAQ. The CDR3 DNA sequence: TGTGCCAGCAGCTTGGTCCGCCAGCGAGATACGCAGTATTTT. Its protein is CASSLVRQRDTQYF.